This T cell receptor beta chain was retrieved from a study of patients and donors after allogeneic stem cell transplantation. By its share, this clonotype is medium-sized. TCRdb re-called the RT-PCR reads with MiXCR, one entry per CDR3 protein. This table holds 2,400 or so distinct CDR3 sequences, around 8.4% found once. Germline CDR1 SGHTA, CDR2 FQGTGA. Trimming took 5 bases from V and 9 from J, leaving 14 bases between them. The CDR3 extends over 13 amino acids. The sample taken for sequencing was blood, either unsorted or a sorted T cell fraction (not recorded which). The gene calls are TRBV7-3 and TRBJ2-1, with D hard to call. The receptor comes from a human donor who was either an allogeneic HSCT recipient or a stem cell or donor lymphocyte infusion donor (not recorded which). It is not recorded whose cells these are; they may come from a transplant donor. The CDR3 region is CASSTPGAGEQFF. In nucleotides, the CDR3 is TGTGCCAGCAGCACCCCAGGTGCTGGTGAGCAGTTCTTC.